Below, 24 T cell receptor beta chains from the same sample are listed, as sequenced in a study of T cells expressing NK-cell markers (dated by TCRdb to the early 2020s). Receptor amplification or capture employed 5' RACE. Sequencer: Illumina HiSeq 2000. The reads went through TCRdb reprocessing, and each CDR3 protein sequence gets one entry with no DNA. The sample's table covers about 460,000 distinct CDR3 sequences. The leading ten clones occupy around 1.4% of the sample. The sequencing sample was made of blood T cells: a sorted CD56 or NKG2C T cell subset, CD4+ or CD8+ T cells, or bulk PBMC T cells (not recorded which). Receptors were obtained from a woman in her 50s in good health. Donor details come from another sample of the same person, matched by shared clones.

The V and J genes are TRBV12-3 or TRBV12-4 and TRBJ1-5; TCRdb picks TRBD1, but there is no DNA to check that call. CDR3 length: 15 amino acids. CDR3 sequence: CASKGNVGENQPQHF.

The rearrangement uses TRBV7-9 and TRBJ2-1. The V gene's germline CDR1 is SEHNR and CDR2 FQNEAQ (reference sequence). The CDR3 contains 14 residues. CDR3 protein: CASSLDAADNEQFF.

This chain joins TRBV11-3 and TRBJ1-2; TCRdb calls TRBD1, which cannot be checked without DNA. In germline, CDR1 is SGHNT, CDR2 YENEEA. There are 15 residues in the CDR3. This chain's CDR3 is CASSKQGAKGYGYTF.

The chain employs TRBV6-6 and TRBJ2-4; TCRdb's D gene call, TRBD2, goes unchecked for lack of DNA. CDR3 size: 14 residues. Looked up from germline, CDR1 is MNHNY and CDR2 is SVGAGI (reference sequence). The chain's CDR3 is CASRGGGDKNIQYF.

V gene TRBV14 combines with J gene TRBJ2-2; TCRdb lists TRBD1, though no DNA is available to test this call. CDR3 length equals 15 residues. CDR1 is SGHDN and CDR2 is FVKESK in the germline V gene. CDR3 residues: CASSDRRGGIGELFF. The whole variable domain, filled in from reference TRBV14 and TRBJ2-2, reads EAGVTQFPSHSVIEKGQTVTLRCDPISGHDNLYWYRRVMGKEIKFLLHFVKESKQDESGMPNNRFLAERTGGTYSTLKVQPAELEDSGVYFCASSDRRGGIGELFFGEGSRLTVL.

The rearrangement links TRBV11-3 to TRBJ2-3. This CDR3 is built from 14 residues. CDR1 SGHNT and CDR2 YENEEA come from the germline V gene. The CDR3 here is CASSPQSGTDTQYF.

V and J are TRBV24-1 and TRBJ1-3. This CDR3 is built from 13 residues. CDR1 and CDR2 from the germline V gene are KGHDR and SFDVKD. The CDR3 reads CATRPTGGNTIYF.

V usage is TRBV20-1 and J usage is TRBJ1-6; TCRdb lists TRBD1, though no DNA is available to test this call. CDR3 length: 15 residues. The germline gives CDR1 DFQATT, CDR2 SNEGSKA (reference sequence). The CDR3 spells CSARDRGQGWTPLHF.

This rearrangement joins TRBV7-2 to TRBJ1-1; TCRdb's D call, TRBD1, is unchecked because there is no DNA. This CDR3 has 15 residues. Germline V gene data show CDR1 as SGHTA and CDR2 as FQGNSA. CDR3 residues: CASSPGTGQGASAFF.

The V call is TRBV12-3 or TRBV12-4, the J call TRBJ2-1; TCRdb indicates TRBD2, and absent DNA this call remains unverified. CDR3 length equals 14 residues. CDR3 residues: CASRGAGVWNEQFF.

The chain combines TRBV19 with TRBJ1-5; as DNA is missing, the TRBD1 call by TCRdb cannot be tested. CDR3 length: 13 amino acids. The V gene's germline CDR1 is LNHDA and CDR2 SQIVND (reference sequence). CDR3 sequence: CASSTNRAGPQHF.

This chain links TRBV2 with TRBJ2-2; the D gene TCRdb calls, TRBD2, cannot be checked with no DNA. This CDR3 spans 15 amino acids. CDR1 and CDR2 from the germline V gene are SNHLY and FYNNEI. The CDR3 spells CASMVAGVGTGELFF.

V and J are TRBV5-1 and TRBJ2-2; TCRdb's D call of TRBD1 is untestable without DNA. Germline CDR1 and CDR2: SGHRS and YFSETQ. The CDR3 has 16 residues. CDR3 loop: CASSLQGHINTGELFF.

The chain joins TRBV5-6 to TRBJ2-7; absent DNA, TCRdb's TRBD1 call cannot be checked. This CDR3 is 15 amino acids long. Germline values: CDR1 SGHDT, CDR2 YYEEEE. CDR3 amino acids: CASSSTGMLPYEQYF.

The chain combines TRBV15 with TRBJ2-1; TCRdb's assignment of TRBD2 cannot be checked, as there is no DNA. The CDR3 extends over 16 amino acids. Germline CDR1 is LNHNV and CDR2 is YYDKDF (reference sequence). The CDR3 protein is CATSSVPGLGGNEQFF.

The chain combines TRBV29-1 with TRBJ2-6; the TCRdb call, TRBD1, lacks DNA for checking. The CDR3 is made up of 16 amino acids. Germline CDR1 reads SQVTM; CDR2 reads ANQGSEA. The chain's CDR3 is CSVRGSESSGANVLTF.

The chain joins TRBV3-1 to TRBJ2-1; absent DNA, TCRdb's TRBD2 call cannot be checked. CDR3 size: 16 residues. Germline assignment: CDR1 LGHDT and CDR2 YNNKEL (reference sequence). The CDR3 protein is CASSQSSGLGGNEQFF.

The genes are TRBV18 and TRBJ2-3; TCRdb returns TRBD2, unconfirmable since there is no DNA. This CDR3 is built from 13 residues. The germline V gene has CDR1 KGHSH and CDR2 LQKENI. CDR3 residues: CASSPPTSWEQYF.

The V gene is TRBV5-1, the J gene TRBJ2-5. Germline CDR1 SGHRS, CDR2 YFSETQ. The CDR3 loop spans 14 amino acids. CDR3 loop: CASSRTSGKETQYF.

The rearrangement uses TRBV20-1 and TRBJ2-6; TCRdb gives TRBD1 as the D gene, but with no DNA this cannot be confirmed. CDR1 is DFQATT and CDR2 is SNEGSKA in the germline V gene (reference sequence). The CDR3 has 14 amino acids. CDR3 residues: CSARGGSGANVLTF.

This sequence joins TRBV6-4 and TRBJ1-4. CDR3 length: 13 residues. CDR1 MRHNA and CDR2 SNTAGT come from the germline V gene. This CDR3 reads CASSRPTNEKLFF.

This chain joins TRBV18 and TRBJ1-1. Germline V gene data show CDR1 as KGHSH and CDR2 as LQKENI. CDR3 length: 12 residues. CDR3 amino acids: CASGRLNTEAFF.

The CDR3 protein is CASSLREGVGQFF. The chain recombines TRBV5-1 with TRBJ2-1; as DNA is missing, the TRBD1 call by TCRdb cannot be tested. This CDR3 comprises 13 residues. The germline gives CDR1 SGHRS, CDR2 YFSETQ.

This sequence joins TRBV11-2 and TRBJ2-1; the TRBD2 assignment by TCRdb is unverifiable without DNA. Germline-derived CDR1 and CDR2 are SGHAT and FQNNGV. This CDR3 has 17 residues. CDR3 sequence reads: CASSLDGPGLASNEQFF.